This TCR beta chain was sequenced for a study of blood T cells in healthy people across ages. Looking at the study overall: In model experiments, template switching was able to capture about one barcoded beta molecule for every two T cells that were present. Findings and caveats of the study: A strong correlation between TCR beta diversity and naive T cell percentage was seen. The lack of PBMC sorting stopped any conclusive naive versus antigen-experienced comparison.

The CDR3 extends over 18 amino acids. Germline CDR1 DFQATT, CDR2 SNEGSKA (reference sequence). V gave up 3 bases and J gave up 5 bases; unmatched junction bases: 17. In its sample, this clonotype was seen once. What it recognizes is unknown. The use of a sample-barcoded 5' primer and a J-beta primer mix characterized a second PCR of roughly 6 to 11 cycles. One entry per CDR3 protein results from TCRdb running MiXCR on the 5' RACE reads. This table holds 1.2 million to 1.5 million distinct CDR3 sequences, around 55% found once. The specimen was blood. The rearrangement joins TRBV20-1 to TRBJ1-5; TRBD1 agrees at 9 bases. The TCR originated in a man between 18 and 29 years old in good health. The CDR3 sequence is CSASPGTGGAWVDQPQHF. CDR3 DNA: TGCAGTGCTAGCCCGGGAACAGGGGGCGCTTGGGTCGATCAGCCCCAGCATTTT.